This TCR beta chain was captured in a study of T cell changes during pregnancy in multiple sclerosis. The V segment lost 6 bases and the J segment 4 bases; nucleotides outside the gene matches: 2. The germline V gene encodes CDR1 MNHEY and CDR2 SVGAGI. The CDR3 consists of 13 residues. Sequencing used immunoSEQ multiplex PCR; TCRdb keeps in-frame clones, though not all of them. Of some 97,000 clones in the sample, around nine tenths are singletons; the top ten hold around 1.2%. Sequenced material: peripheral blood, taken in the second trimester of pregnancy. This chain uses TRBV6-5 with TRBJ2-2; 7 bases are a match to TRBD1. The sequence was collected from a female donor with multiple sclerosis, enrolled in a pregnancy study. The CDR3 sequence: CASSRTGTGELFF. CDR3 DNA: TGTGCCAGCAGCCGGACAGGCACCGGGGAGCTGTTTTTT.